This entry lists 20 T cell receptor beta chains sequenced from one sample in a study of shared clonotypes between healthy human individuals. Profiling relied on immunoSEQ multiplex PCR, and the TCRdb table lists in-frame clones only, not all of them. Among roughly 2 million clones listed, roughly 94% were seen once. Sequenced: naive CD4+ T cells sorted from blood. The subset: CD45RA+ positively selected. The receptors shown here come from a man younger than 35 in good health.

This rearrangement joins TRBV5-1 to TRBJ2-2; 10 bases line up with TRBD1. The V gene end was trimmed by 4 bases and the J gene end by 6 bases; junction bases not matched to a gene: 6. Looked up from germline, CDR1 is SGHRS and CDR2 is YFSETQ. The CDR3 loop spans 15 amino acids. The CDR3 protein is CASSPEGQGSGELFF. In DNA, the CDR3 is TGCGCCAGCAGCCCGGAGGGACAGGGGTCCGGGGAGCTGTTTTTT.

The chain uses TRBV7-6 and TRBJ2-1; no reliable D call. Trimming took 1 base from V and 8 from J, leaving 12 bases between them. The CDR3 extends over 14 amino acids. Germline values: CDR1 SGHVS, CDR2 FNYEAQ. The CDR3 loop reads CASSLGMGKYEQFF. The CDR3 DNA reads TGTGCCAGCAGCTTAGGTATGGGAAAGTATGAGCAGTTCTTC.

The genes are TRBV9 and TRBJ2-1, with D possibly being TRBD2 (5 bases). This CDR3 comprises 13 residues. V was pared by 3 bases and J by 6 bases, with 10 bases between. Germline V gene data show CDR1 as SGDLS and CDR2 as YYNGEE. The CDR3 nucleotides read TGTGCCAGCAGCGGGACTCCTGGCAATGAGCAGTTCTTC. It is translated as CASSGTPGNEQFF. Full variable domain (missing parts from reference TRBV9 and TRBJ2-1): DSGVTQTPKHLITATGQRVTLRCSPRSGDLSVYWYQQSLDQGLQFLIQYYNGEERAKGNILERFSAQQFPDLHSELNLSSLELGDSALYFCASSGTPGNEQFFGPGTRLTVL.

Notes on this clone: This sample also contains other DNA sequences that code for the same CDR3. The CDR3 DNA reads TGCAGTGCTAGAGGGACCTACGAGCAGTACTTC. It encodes CSARGTYEQYF. The V and J genes are TRBV20-1 and TRBJ2-7; D is undetermined. CDR1 is DFQATT, CDR2 SNEGSKA, per germline (reference sequence). This CDR3 has 11 residues. The ends were cut back, 1 base at V and 2 bases at J, with 3 bases in the middle.

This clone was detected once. CDR3 DNA sequence: TGTGCCAGCAAGCTGGCTAGCTACAATGAGCAGTTCTTC. This sequence encodes CASKLASYNEQFF. The V call is TRBV6-1, the J call TRBJ2-1; D is unclear. V lost 7 bases and J lost 3, with 10 bases in between. The CDR3 runs to 13 residues. Germline CDR1 and CDR2: MNHNS and SASEGT.

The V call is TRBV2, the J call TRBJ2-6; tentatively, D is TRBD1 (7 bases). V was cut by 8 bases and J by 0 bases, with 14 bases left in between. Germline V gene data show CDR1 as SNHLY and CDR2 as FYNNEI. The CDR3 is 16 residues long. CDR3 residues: CASAGTEYSGANVLTF. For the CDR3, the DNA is TGTGCCAGCGCGGGGACAGAGTACTCTGGGGCCAACGTCCTGACTTTC.

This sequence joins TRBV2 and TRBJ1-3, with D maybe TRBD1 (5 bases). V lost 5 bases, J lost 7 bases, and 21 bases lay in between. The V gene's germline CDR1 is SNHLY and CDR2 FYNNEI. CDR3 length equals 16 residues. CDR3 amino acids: CASSSRQIVGGNTIYF. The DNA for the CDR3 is TGTGCCAGCAGTTCTCGACAGATAGTCGGGGGTAACACCATATATTTT.

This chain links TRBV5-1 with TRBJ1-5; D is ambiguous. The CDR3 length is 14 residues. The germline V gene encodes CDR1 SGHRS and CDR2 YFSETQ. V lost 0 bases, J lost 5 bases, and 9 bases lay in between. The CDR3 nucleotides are TGCGCCAGCAGCTTGGAGCCCGGACATCAGCCCCAGCATTTT. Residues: CASSLEPGHQPQHF.

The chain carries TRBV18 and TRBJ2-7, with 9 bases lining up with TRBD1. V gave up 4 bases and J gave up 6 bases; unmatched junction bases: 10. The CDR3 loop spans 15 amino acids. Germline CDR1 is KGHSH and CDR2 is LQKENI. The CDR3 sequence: CASSQGSDRGAEQYF. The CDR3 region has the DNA TGTGCCAGCTCACAGGGGTCCGACAGGGGGGCCGAGCAGTACTTC.

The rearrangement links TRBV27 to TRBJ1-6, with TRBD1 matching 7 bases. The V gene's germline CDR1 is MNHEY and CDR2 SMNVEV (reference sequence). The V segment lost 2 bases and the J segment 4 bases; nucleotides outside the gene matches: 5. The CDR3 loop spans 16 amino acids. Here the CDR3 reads CASSLGTVLYNSPLHF. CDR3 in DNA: TGTGCCAGCAGTTTAGGGACAGTACTTTATAATTCACCCCTCCACTTT.

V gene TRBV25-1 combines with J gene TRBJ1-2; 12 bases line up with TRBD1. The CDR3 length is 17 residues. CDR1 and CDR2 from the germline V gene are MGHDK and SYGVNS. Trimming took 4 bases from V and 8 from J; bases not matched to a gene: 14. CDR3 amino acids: CASSGPGTGGAFGGYTF. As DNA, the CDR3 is TGTGCCAGCAGTGGCCCCGGGACAGGGGGCGCCTTTGGAGGCTACACCTTC.

CDR3 sequence: CASSLMGVGSTDTQYF. DNA of the CDR3: TGCGCCAGCAGCTTAATGGGCGTGGGGAGCACAGATACGCAGTATTTT. This chain connects TRBV5-1 to TRBJ2-3; no clear D gene. The CDR3 spans 16 residues. Germline lookup yields CDR1 SGHRS and CDR2 YFSETQ. The ends were cut back, 2 bases at V and 0 bases at J, with 13 bases in the middle.

The CDR3 DNA reads TGTGCCTGGAGCCTAACAGCGGGGGCCTACAATGAGCAGTTCTTC. Translated, it gives CAWSLTAGAYNEQFF. The chain links TRBV30 to TRBJ2-1; TRBD2 matches 8 bases. This CDR3 spans 15 amino acids. Looked up from germline, CDR1 is GTSNPN and CDR2 is SVGIG (reference sequence). Unmatched junction bases numbered 6, after V lost 3 bases and J lost 2 bases.

CDR3: CASSWGVNTEAFF. The CDR3, as DNA: TGCGCCAGCAGCTGGGGGGTTAACACTGAAGCTTTCTTT. The chain has TRBV5-1 and TRBJ1-1; possible D gene TRBD1, 5 bases. The ends were cut back, 3 bases at V and 2 bases at J, with 8 bases in the middle. The V gene's germline CDR1 is SGHRS and CDR2 YFSETQ. This CDR3 region has 13 residues.

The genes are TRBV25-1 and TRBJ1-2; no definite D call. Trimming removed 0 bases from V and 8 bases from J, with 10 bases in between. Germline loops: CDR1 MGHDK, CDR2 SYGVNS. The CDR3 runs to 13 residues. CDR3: CASSEYPRWGYTF. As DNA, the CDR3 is TGTGCCAGCAGTGAATATCCCAGGTGGGGCTACACCTTC.

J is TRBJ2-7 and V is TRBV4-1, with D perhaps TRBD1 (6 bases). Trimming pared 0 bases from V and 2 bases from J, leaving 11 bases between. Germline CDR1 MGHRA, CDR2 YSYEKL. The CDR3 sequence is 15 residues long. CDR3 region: CASSQEGAPPYEQYF. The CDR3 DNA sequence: TGCGCCAGCAGCCAAGAGGGGGCCCCCCCCTACGAGCAGTACTTC.

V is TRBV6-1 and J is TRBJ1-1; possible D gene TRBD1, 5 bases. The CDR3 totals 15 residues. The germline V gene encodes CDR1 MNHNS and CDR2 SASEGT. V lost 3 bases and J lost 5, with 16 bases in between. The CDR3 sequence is CASSESFGQGTEAFF. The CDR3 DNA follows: TGTGCCAGCAGTGAGAGTTTCGGCCAGGGAACTGAAGCTTTCTTT.

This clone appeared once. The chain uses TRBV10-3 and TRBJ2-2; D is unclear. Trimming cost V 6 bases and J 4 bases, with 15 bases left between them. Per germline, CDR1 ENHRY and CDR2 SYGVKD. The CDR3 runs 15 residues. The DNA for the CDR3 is TGTGCCATCAGGACCTATCCGGAGAGCACCGGGGAGCTGTTTTTT. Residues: CAIRTYPESTGELFF.

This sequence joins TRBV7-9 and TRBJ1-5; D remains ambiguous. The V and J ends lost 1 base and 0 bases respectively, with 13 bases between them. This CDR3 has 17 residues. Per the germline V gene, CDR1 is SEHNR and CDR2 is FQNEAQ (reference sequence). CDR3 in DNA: TGTGCCAGCAGCTTAGACGCGGGATCTTATAGCAATCAGCCCCAGCATTTT. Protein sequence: CASSLDAGSYSNQPQHF.

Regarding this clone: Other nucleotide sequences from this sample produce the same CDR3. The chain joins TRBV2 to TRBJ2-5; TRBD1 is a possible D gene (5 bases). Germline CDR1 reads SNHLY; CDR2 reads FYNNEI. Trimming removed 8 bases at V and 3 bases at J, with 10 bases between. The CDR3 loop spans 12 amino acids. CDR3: CASGRQKETQYF. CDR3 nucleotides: TGTGCCAGCGGAAGACAGAAAGAGACCCAGTACTTC.